This passage covers 30 T cell receptor beta chains from one sample sequenced in a study of cytomegalovirus exposure and HLA in healthy donors. In the PCR, 60 Vbeta and 13 Jbeta primers were used. Clones were read by immunoSEQ multiplex PCR, and TCRdb kept only the in-frame ones, dropping some. Of around 100,000 clones listed, around 80% were seen once; the top ten hold roughly 1.2%. Sequenced: PBMCs. Receptor source: a woman between 18 and 30 years old in good health and CMV-seronegative.

The V gene is TRBV28, the J gene TRBJ1-2; possibly TRBD1 for D (5 bases). Trimming cost V 3 bases and J 2 bases, with 13 bases left between them. Per germline, CDR1 MDHEN and CDR2 SYDVKM. This CDR3 contains 15 residues. In DNA form, the CDR3 reads TGTGCCAGCAGTTTGTATCCGCCAGGGAACTATGGCTACACCTTC. It is translated as CASSLYPPGNYGYTF.

This chain uses TRBV19 with TRBJ2-1, with 7 bases fitting TRBD2. The CDR3 has 13 residues. Germline assignment: CDR1 LNHDA and CDR2 SQIVND (reference sequence). Trimming took 5 bases from V and 6 from J; bases not matched to a gene: 4. The CDR3 loop reads CASSLRGVNEQFF. CDR3 nucleotide sequence: TGTGCCAGTAGTCTCCGGGGGGTCAATGAGCAGTTCTTC.

The chain carries TRBV7-6 and TRBJ2-3; tentatively, D is TRBD2 (5 bases). CDR1 and CDR2 from the germline V gene are SGHVS and FNYEAQ. The CDR3 spans 12 residues. V was shortened by 4 bases and J by 6 bases, with 8 bases between the two germline ends. The DNA for the CDR3 is TGTGCCAGCAGCTCGCCGGGGGATACGCAGTATTTT. Protein: CASSSPGDTQYF.

The gene calls are TRBV4-2 and TRBJ2-5, with D perhaps TRBD2 (7 bases). The V and J ends lost 1 base and 3 bases respectively, with 12 bases between them. CDR1 and CDR2 (germline): LGHNA, YNFKEQ. The CDR3 totals 15 residues. CDR3: CASSQGAGAEETQYF. The CDR3 region has the DNA TGTGCCAGCAGCCAAGGGGCGGGGGCCGAAGAGACCCAGTACTTC.

The rearrangement joins TRBV30 to TRBJ2-3; maybe TRBD2 (5 bases). The CDR3 totals 14 residues. Germline lookup yields CDR1 GTSNPN and CDR2 SVGIG (reference sequence). Trimming pared 0 bases from V and 3 bases from J, leaving 10 bases between. The CDR3 spells CAWSVGARTDTQYF. CDR3 DNA: TGTGCCTGGAGTGTGGGAGCGAGAACAGATACGCAGTATTTT.

This clone was counted a few times. The chain combines TRBV21-1 with TRBJ2-5; the table gives TRBD2 as D, unverified against the DNA. TRBV21-1 represents a pseudogene. The CDR3 loop spans 16 amino acids. This CDR3 is CASSKAAYSPRETQYF. CDR3 bases: TGTGCCAGCAGCAAAGCAGCCTATTCCCCCCGAGAGACCCAGTACTTC.

The V and J genes are TRBV7-2 and TRBJ1-2; TRBD1 matches 8 bases. V dropped 0 bases and J dropped 7; count of bases not matched to a gene: 10. The CDR3 runs 16 residues. Germline V gene sequence: CDR1 SGHTA, CDR2 FQGNSA. This CDR3 reads CASSLALGRGLGGYTF. The CDR3 nucleotides are TGTGCCAGCAGCTTAGCCCTCGGCAGGGGGCTGGGTGGCTACACCTTC.

This chain connects TRBV28 to TRBJ1-1; D perhaps matches TRBD1 (5 bases). Trimming took off 4 bases at V and 2 bases at J, with 11 bases between the two ends. The CDR3 spans 14 residues. Germline CDR1 reads MDHEN; CDR2 reads SYDVKM. The CDR3 nucleotides are TGTGCCAGCAGTTCCGACAGTAGCAACACTGAAGCTTTCTTT. Translated, it gives CASSSDSSNTEAFF.

The chain combines TRBV6-6 with TRBJ2-7; tentatively, D is TRBD1 (6 bases). Germline CDR1 and CDR2: MNHNY and SVGAGI (reference sequence). The CDR3 spans 14 residues. The V gene lost 7 bases and the J gene lost 2 bases, with 15 bases spanning the gap. The CDR3 region is CASMLTGTTYEQYF. The CDR3 DNA is TGTGCCAGCATGTTAACAGGGACCACCTACGAGCAGTACTTC.

Details on this clone: A junction end diverges from the germline sequence, so it may reflect a read error. The rearrangement uses TRBV7-9 and TRBJ2-2; no clear D gene. Germline assignment: CDR1 SEHNR and CDR2 FQNEAQ (reference sequence). The CDR3 contains 12 residues. The CDR3 coding sequence is TGTTCCAGCAGCTTAGTAACCGGGGAGCTGTTTTTT. This gives the protein CSSSLVTGELFF.

This rearrangement joins TRBV28 to TRBJ1-1; 8 bases fit TRBD1. Per the germline V gene, CDR1 is MDHEN and CDR2 is SYDVKM. The CDR3 loop spans 15 amino acids. The V segment lost 3 bases and the J segment 4 bases; nucleotides outside the gene matches: 7. The DNA of the CDR3 is TGTGCCAGCAGTTTCGTGACAGGGGTGAGCACTGAAGCTTTCTTT. Translated, it gives CASSFVTGVSTEAFF. Using reference TRBV28 and TRBJ1-1 for the parts outside the CDR3, the full variable domain is DVKVTQSSRYLVKRTGEKVFLECVQDMDHENMFWYRQDPGLGLRLIYFSYDVKMKEKGDIPEGYSVSREKKERFSLILESASTNQTSMYLCASSFVTGVSTEAFFGQGTRLTVV.

Here the CDR3 DNA reads TGCGCCAGCAGCGACGGGACAGGGAGCCCTGAAGCTTTCTTT. Translating it yields CASSDGTGSPEAFF. The chain has TRBV5-1 and TRBJ1-1; 9 bases align to TRBD1. This CDR3 has 14 amino acids. Germline V lookup: CDR1 SGHRS, CDR2 YFSETQ. V was clipped by 4 bases and J by 6 bases; unmatched bases: 7.

The chain has TRBV7-2 and TRBJ1-6; no clear D gene. V lost 4 bases, J lost 10 bases, and 11 bases lay in between. In germline, CDR1 is SGHTA, CDR2 FQGNSA. This CDR3 contains 13 residues. The CDR3 region has the DNA TGTGCCAGCAGCTGGAACAGCATGTCACCCCTCCACTTT. It is translated as CASSWNSMSPLHF.

The chain uses TRBV7-2 and TRBJ1-6; D is undetermined. Germline V CDR1 and CDR2: SGHTA, FQGNSA. Trimming left V 2 bases short and J 14 bases short, with 7 bases between. This CDR3 spans 11 amino acids. CDR3 loop: CASSLLRTLHF. The DNA for the CDR3 is TGTGCCAGCAGCTTATTGCGGACCCTCCACTTT.

This clone was picked up one time. CDR3 in DNA: TGTGCCAGCAGTGAATTGTTGACAGCTGGTTACAATGAGCAGTTCTTC. Translated: CASSELLTAGYNEQFF. The V gene is TRBV2, the J gene TRBJ2-1; tentatively, D is TRBD1 (5 bases). The CDR3 runs 16 residues. V was cut by 2 bases and J by 4 bases, with 15 bases left in between. Germline V gives CDR1 SNHLY, CDR2 FYNNEI.

The V and J genes are TRBV28 and TRBJ2-1, with D perhaps TRBD1 (5 bases). The CDR3 loop spans 13 amino acids. With 3 bases removed from V and 4 bases from J, the gap between germline ends came to 7 bases. Looked up from germline, CDR1 is MDHEN and CDR2 is SYDVKM. The CDR3 coding sequence is TGTGCCAGCAGTTTGGCAGGGTACAATGAGCAGTTCTTC. Its protein product is CASSLAGYNEQFF.

The chain uses TRBV6-6 and TRBJ1-5, with a possible D match to TRBD1 (5 bases). This CDR3 is 15 amino acids long. The germline gives CDR1 MNHNY, CDR2 SVGAGI (reference sequence). V was clipped by 5 bases and J by 2 bases, with 13 bases between them. CDR3 loop: CASSRAVGGNQPQHF. CDR3 bases: TGTGCCAGCAGTAGGGCCGTAGGGGGCAATCAGCCCCAGCATTTT.

This sequence joins TRBV28 and TRBJ2-7; D unresolved. V was trimmed by 3 bases and J by 3 bases, leaving 3 bases between them. CDR3 length: 11 amino acids. Germline loops: CDR1 MDHEN, CDR2 SYDVKM. In DNA form, the CDR3 reads TGTGCCAGCAGTTTCTTCTACGAGCAGTACTTC. This gives the protein CASSFFYEQYF.

The chain recombines TRBV6-5 with TRBJ1-2, with TRBD1 matching 8 bases. In germline, CDR1 is MNHEY, CDR2 SVGAGI. Trimming at V came to 0 bases and at J to 6 bases, leaving 6 bases not matched to a gene. CDR3 size: 15 residues. The CDR3 DNA reads TGTGCCAGCAGTTACTCCAGGACAGGGAGGCATGGCTACACCTTC. Its protein is CASSYSRTGRHGYTF.

Only a few counts were recorded for this clone. The chain links TRBV5-4 to TRBJ1-4; D might be TRBD1 (6 bases). The germline V and J ends were trimmed by 4 bases and 0 bases, with 7 bases remaining between them. Germline assignment: CDR1 SGHNT and CDR2 YYREEE (reference sequence). The CDR3 totals 14 residues. The CDR3 spells CASSRQATNEKLFF. CDR3 sequence (DNA): TGTGCCAGCAGCCGACAGGCAACTAATGAAAAACTGTTTTTT. Using reference TRBV5-4 and TRBJ1-4 for the parts outside the CDR3, the full variable domain is ETGVTQSPTHLIKTRGQQVTLRCSSQSGHNTVSWYQQALGQGPQFIFQYYREEENGRGNFPPRFSGLQFPNYSSELNVNALELDDSALYLCASSRQATNEKLFFGSGTQLSVL.

The chain is built from TRBV5-1 and TRBJ2-1; 9 bases agree with TRBD2. The CDR3 extends over 16 amino acids. Unmatched junction bases numbered 8, after V lost 0 bases and J lost 7 bases. Germline-derived CDR1 and CDR2 are SGHRS and YFSETQ. The chain's CDR3 is CASSLGSLAGRNEQFF. In DNA, the CDR3 is TGCGCCAGCAGCTTGGGGTCCCTAGCGGGGCGGAATGAGCAGTTCTTC.

The chain joins TRBV27 to TRBJ2-1, with D maybe TRBD2 (6 bases). Trimming removed 1 base at V and 7 bases at J, with 11 bases between. Germline CDR1 MNHEY, CDR2 SMNVEV (reference sequence). The CDR3 is made up of 14 amino acids. In nucleotides, the CDR3 is TGTGCCAGCAGTTTATGGGGGGATGGGAATGAGCAGTTCTTC. Its translation is CASSLWGDGNEQFF.

This chain connects TRBV4-3 to TRBJ2-7; TRBD1 matches 7 bases. V dropped 4 bases and J dropped 4; count of bases not matched to a gene: 13. CDR1 and CDR2 from the germline V gene are LGHNA and YSLEER. The CDR3 extends over 16 amino acids. CDR3 sequence: CASSLNPGQSRYEQYF. The CDR3 DNA is TGCGCCAGCAGCCTAAATCCGGGACAGTCCCGATACGAGCAGTACTTC.

The chain is built from TRBV30 and TRBJ2-7, with D perhaps matching TRBD1 (5 bases). CDR1 is GTSNPN, CDR2 SVGIG, per germline (reference sequence). The V end was cut by 2 bases, the J end by 5 bases, with 13 bases between. The CDR3 extends over 13 amino acids. The CDR3 sequence is CAWSPEQVHEQYF. Here the CDR3 DNA reads TGTGCCTGGAGTCCGGAACAGGTCCACGAGCAGTACTTC.

This clone was counted between two and nine times. The chain couples TRBV19 to TRBJ2-7; D possibly corresponds to TRBD2 (7 bases). Germline V gene data show CDR1 as LNHDA and CDR2 as SQIVND (reference sequence). This CDR3 contains 15 residues. The germline V and J ends were trimmed by 1 base and 3 bases, with 13 bases remaining between them. This chain's CDR3 is CASSIAGGNIYEQYF. The CDR3, as DNA: TGTGCCAGTAGTATAGCGGGGGGCAACATCTACGAGCAGTACTTC. Looking up the rest from reference TRBV19 and TRBJ2-7 gives the full variable domain: DGGITQSPKYLFRKEGQNVTLSCEQNLNHDAMYWYRQDPGQGLRLIYYSQIVNDFQKGDIAEGYSVSREKKESFPLTVTSAQKNPTAFYLCASSIAGGNIYEQYFGPGTRLTVT.

The chain couples TRBV5-1 to TRBJ1-6, with a possible D match to TRBD1 (6 bases). There are 15 residues in the CDR3. V was shortened by 2 bases and J by 1 base, with 7 bases between the two germline ends. Germline V gene lookup returns CDR1 SGHRS and CDR2 YFSETQ. The CDR3 DNA reads as TGCGCCAGCAGCTTACAGGGTTCCTATAATTCACCCCTCCACTTT. It yields the protein CASSLQGSYNSPLHF.

The gene calls are TRBV4-3 and TRBJ2-3; D possibly corresponds to TRBD2 (6 bases). V was pared by 4 bases and J by 6 bases, with 14 bases between. This CDR3 spans 14 amino acids. The germline CDR1 and CDR2 sequences are LGHNA and YSLEER. CDR3 nucleotide sequence: TGCGCCAGCAGCCCGGGACTGTCGGAGGATACGCAGTATTTT. This translates into CASSPGLSEDTQYF.

The chain uses TRBV30 and TRBJ2-1, with TRBD2 matching over 10 bases. The CDR3 is 16 residues long. V was pared by 4 bases and J by 0 bases, with 6 bases of the junction left unmatched. Germline-derived CDR1 and CDR2 are GTSNPN and SVGIG (reference sequence). CDR3 in DNA: TGTGCCTGGAAGCTAGCGGGAGTAAGCTCCTACAATGAGCAGTTCTTC. This codes for CAWKLAGVSSYNEQFF.

The chain joins TRBV5-6 to TRBJ2-5; D uncertain. The J call may be mistaken, given a closer DNA end match to TRBJ2-7. Germline V CDR1 and CDR2: SGHDT, YYEEEE. The CDR3 loop spans 13 amino acids. CDR3 sequence reads: CASSLWSSYEQYF. The CDR3 region has the DNA TGTGCCAGCAGCTTGTGGAGCTCCTACGAGCAGTACTTC.

This chain connects TRBV7-2 to TRBJ2-5; TRBD2 might be the D (5 bases). The DNA end is a closer match to TRBJ2-7, so the J assignment may be wrong. This CDR3 has 13 amino acids. The germline CDR1 and CDR2 sequences are SGHTA and FQGNSA. The CDR3 DNA reads as TGTGCCAGCAGCTTAAAAACTAGCTACGAGCAGTACTTC. This codes for CASSLKTSYEQYF.